Included here is one TCR beta chain sequence, with context. These data come from a study of blood T cell repertoires in COVID-19. The data were produced by immunoSEQ multiplex PCR, yet TCRdb's version contains in-frame clones alone and is incomplete. Here the sample spans over 300,000 clones, around 80% being singletons. The CDR3 has 16 residues. Germline V CDR1 and CDR2: GTSNPN, SVGIG (reference sequence). V lost 0 bases to trimming and J lost 1 base, with 10 bases between them. This clonotype originated in a woman between 45 and 60 years old with acute or convalescent COVID-19. The chain employs TRBV30 and TRBJ2-6, with a possible D match to TRBD2 (7 bases). Sequencing was performed on peripheral blood. In DNA, the CDR3 is TGTGCCTGGAGTGTTGGGGGGGCTTCTGGGGCCAACGTCCTGACTTTC. As protein: CAWSVGGASGANVLTF.